Following are 24 T cell receptor beta chains from one sample sequenced in a study of CD8+ T cells in alopecia areata. Following extraction, RNA underwent reverse transcription to cDNA, which served as the sequencing template. The table came from immunoSEQ multiplex PCR; TCRdb's copy has only in-frame clones and leaves some out. The table lists 93,000 or so clones, about nine tenths of them singletons. Treatment specified: oral pan-JAK inhibitor, 5-10 mg twice daily. The sequences come from CD8+ T cells sorted from blood, collected around week 34, from a patient treated with tofacitinib. The receptors originated from a human donor with alopecia areata.

This chain connects TRBV6-1 to TRBJ2-3; 9 bases are shared with TRBD1. The CDR3 is made up of 16 amino acids. Germline assignment: CDR1 MNHNS and CDR2 SASEGT. The J segment lost 3 bases and the V segment lost 4 bases, leaving 8 bases of the junction unmatched. CDR3: CASSAKTGGLTDTQYF. Written as DNA, the CDR3 is TGTGCCAGCAGTGCAAAAACAGGGGGCTTGACAGATACGCAGTATTTT.

The chain is built from TRBV7-8 and TRBJ1-3; D may be TRBD1 (5 bases). The CDR3 has 17 residues. V was cut by 5 bases and J by 2 bases, with 19 bases left in between. CDR1 is SGHVS and CDR2 is FQNEAQ in the germline V gene. CDR3 in DNA: TGTGCCAGCAGCCAATTCACAGGTTTCCCCCCTGGAAACACCATATATTTT. Its protein is CASSQFTGFPPGNTIYF.

This clone was counted once. The chain carries TRBV29-1 and TRBJ2-2, with TRBD2 matching over 9 bases. Per the germline V gene, CDR1 is SQVTM and CDR2 is ANQGSEA. CDR3 size: 16 residues. V was pared by 3 bases and J by 4 bases, with 9 bases of the junction left unmatched. CDR3 coding DNA: TGCAGCGTTGAGGCTAGCGGGATGGGGGGCACCGGGGAGCTGTTTTTT. Translation gives CSVEASGMGGTGELFF.

This chain's CDR3 is CASRYRGVLGPQHF. CDR3 bases: TGTGCCAGCAGATACAGGGGGGTGCTTGGGCCCCAGCATTTT. The chain uses TRBV6-5 and TRBJ1-5; 8 bases are shared with TRBD1. The CDR3 length is 14 residues. Trimming at V came to 6 bases and at J to 9 bases, leaving 10 bases not matched to a gene. Germline CDR1 and CDR2: MNHEY and SVGAGI.

J is TRBJ1-1 and V is TRBV13; 8 bases are shared with TRBD1. The CDR3 consists of 13 residues. Germline lookup yields CDR1 PRHDT and CDR2 FYEKMQ (reference sequence). V shed 4 bases and J 10 bases; nucleotides not matched to a gene: 8. DNA of the CDR3: TGTGCCAGCAGCTCCGGGACAGGCCTTGGAGCTTTCTTT. This sequence encodes CASSSGTGLGAFF.

This rearrangement joins TRBV2 to TRBJ2-2; no clear D. V was shortened by 7 bases and J by 6 bases, with 12 bases between the two germline ends. Germline CDR1 and CDR2: SNHLY and FYNNEI. There are 13 residues in the CDR3. The CDR3 sequence: CASIIIGSGELFF. In DNA form, the CDR3 reads TGTGCCAGCATTATAATTGGGTCCGGGGAGCTGTTTTTT. The variable domain in full, completed from reference TRBV2 and TRBJ2-2, reads EPEVTQTPSHQVTQMGQEVILRCVPISNHLYFYWYRQILGQKVEFLVSFYNNEISEKSEIFDDQFSVERPDGSNFTLKIRSTKLEDSAMYFCASIIIGSGELFFGEGSRLTVL.

The J gene is TRBJ1-1, the V gene TRBV27; D remains ambiguous. The CDR3 spans 13 residues. Germline V lookup: CDR1 MNHEY, CDR2 SMNVEV (reference sequence). Trimming left V 5 bases short and J 1 base short, with 8 bases between. CDR3 sequence: CASSPPSNTEAFF. The DNA of the CDR3 is TGTGCCAGCAGTCCACCTTCGAACACTGAAGCTTTCTTT.

The genes are TRBV2 and TRBJ1-1; D remains unclear. V was clipped by 5 bases and J by 1 base, with 5 bases between them. The CDR3 is 12 residues long. Germline CDR1 SNHLY, CDR2 FYNNEI. CDR3 amino acids: CASSYRNTEAFF. DNA of the CDR3: TGTGCCAGCAGTTATAGGAACACTGAAGCTTTCTTT.

V gene TRBV5-1 combines with J gene TRBJ2-1; D gene ambiguous. In germline, CDR1 is SGHRS, CDR2 YFSETQ. V dropped 4 bases and J dropped 5 bases, with 13 bases sitting between them. The CDR3 has 14 amino acids. The CDR3 region is CASSEAGPNNEQFF. DNA of the CDR3: TGCGCCAGCAGCGAGGCCGGGCCGAACAATGAGCAGTTCTTC.

The chain recombines TRBV11-1 with TRBJ2-7; tentatively, D is TRBD1 (5 bases). CDR1 and CDR2 (germline): SGHAT, FQDESV (reference sequence). The CDR3 contains 12 residues. Trimming pared 5 bases from V and 3 bases from J, leaving 8 bases between. The CDR3: CASSPDSYEQYF. The CDR3 DNA sequence: TGTGCCAGCAGCCCAGACAGCTACGAGCAGTACTTC.

This clone was seen more than once but under ten times. The chain couples TRBV13 to TRBJ2-1, with D hard to call. The CDR3 consists of 15 residues. V shed 0 bases and J shed 3 bases, with 9 bases lying between them. Germline-derived CDR1 and CDR2 are PRHDT and FYEKMQ (reference sequence). CDR3 loop: CASSLGRELYNEQFF. In DNA form, the CDR3 reads TGTGCCAGCAGCTTAGGACGAGAGCTCTACAATGAGCAGTTCTTC.

CDR3 DNA sequence: TGTGCCAGCAGCTTAGATCGGGGCGCGGGCACTGAAGCTTTCTTT. Its protein product is CASSLDRGAGTEAFF. The gene calls are TRBV7-9 and TRBJ1-1; D is possibly TRBD1 (5 bases). This CDR3 contains 15 residues. Trimming took off 1 base at V and 4 bases at J, with 13 bases between the two ends. Looked up from germline, CDR1 is SEHNR and CDR2 is FQNEAQ (reference sequence).

J is TRBJ1-2 and V is TRBV9; TRBD1 aligns across 10 bases. Germline CDR1 reads SGDLS; CDR2 reads YYNGEE. This CDR3 has 17 residues. V shed 7 bases and J 6 bases; nucleotides not matched to a gene: 18. CDR3 sequence reads: CASATGTGVRIRDGYTF. The DNA for the CDR3 is TGTGCCAGCGCTACCGGGACAGGGGTTCGGATAAGGGATGGCTACACCTTC. The full variable domain, rest sourced from reference TRBV9 and TRBJ1-2, is DSGVTQTPKHLITATGQRVTLRCSPRSGDLSVYWYQQSLDQGLQFLIQYYNGEERAKGNILERFSAQQFPDLHSELNLSSLELGDSALYFCASATGTGVRIRDGYTFGSGTRLTVV.

The count of this clone is one. This chain links TRBV6-5 with TRBJ1-2; the D is unclear. Trimming left V 5 bases short and J 6 bases short, with 10 bases between. The germline CDR1 and CDR2 sequences are MNHEY and SVGAGI. The CDR3 length is 12 residues. CDR3 residues: CASSPPGDGYTF. In DNA, the CDR3 is TGTGCCAGCAGTCCCCCCGGGGATGGCTACACCTTC.

The chain couples TRBV7-6 to TRBJ2-7; TRBD1 matches 9 bases. CDR1 SGHVS and CDR2 FNYEAQ come from the germline V gene. The CDR3 covers 15 residues. After removal of 1 base from V and 2 bases from J, the junction contained 3 bases not matched to a gene. In nucleotides, the CDR3 is TGTGCCAGCAGCTTAGACGGGACAGGGACCTACGAGCAGTACTTC. Its protein is CASSLDGTGTYEQYF. The whole variable domain, filled in from reference TRBV7-6 and TRBJ2-7, reads GAGVSQSPRYKVTKRGQDVALRCDPISGHVSLYWYRQALGQGPEFLTYFNYEAQQDKSGLPNDRFSAERPEGSISTLTIQRTEQRDSAMYRCASSLDGTGTYEQYFGPGTRLTVT.

J is TRBJ1-2 and V is TRBV29-1, with 10 bases aligning to TRBD1. This CDR3 is 13 amino acids long. Germline V gene lookup returns CDR1 SQVTM and CDR2 ANQGSEA. V lost 7 bases, J lost 8 bases, and 10 bases stayed unmatched. As DNA, the CDR3 is TGCAGCGCCTACGCCGGGACAGGGGAGGGCTACACCTTC. Its translation is CSAYAGTGEGYTF.

Points on this clone: At one end, the junction sequence differs from germline, possibly due to a read error. CDR3 amino acids: CAGSERGANYGYTF. CDR3 bases: TGTGCCGGCAGTGAACGAGGAGCTAACTATGGCTACACCTTC. The chain joins TRBV25-1 to TRBJ1-2, with D uncertain. Germline lookup yields CDR1 MGHDK and CDR2 SYGVNS. This CDR3 is 14 amino acids long.

This CDR3 is CASRLAAEYEQYF. CDR3 DNA: TGTGCCAGCAGACTAGCGGCGGAGTACGAGCAGTACTTC. The chain is built from TRBV27 and TRBJ2-7; 8 bases are a match to TRBD2. Trimming cost V 6 bases and J 4 bases; bases outside gene matches: 5. CDR3 length: 13 amino acids. Germline assignment: CDR1 MNHEY and CDR2 SMNVEV (reference sequence).

This clone was counted once. The J gene is TRBJ2-7, the V gene TRBV7-2; possibly TRBD1 or TRBD2 for D (5 bases each). Trimming took 0 bases from V and 3 from J, leaving 9 bases between them. Germline CDR1 reads SGHTA; CDR2 reads FQGNSA. This CDR3 spans 14 amino acids. The CDR3 DNA sequence: TGTGCCAGCAGCTTAGCGGGTGGGGGCTACGAGCAGTACTTC. As protein: CASSLAGGGYEQYF. The full variable domain, in which reference TRBV7-2 and TRBJ2-7 provide the parts outside the CDR3, is GAGVSQSPSNKVTEKGKDVELRCDPISGHTALYWYRQSLGQGLEFLIYFQGNSAPDKSGLPSDRFSAERTGGSVSTLTIQRTQQEDSAVYLCASSLAGGGYEQYFGPGTRLTVT.

The chain is built from TRBV27 and TRBJ2-5, with 7 bases that match TRBD2. With 3 bases clipped from V and 0 bases from J, the junction kept 1 base outside the gene matches. Germline assignment: CDR1 MNHEY and CDR2 SMNVEV (reference sequence). The CDR3 sequence is 14 residues long. CDR3 amino acids: CASSLGGNQETQYF. The CDR3 nucleotides read TGTGCCAGCAGTTTGGGGGGGAACCAAGAGACCCAGTACTTC.

The genes are TRBV6-1 and TRBJ1-6; no clear D gene. Trimming shortened V by 5 bases and J by 9 bases, and 8 bases separated the two germline ends. The CDR3 is made up of 12 amino acids. Per germline, CDR1 MNHNS and CDR2 SASEGT. The CDR3 loop reads CASSPWGSPLHF. In DNA, the CDR3 is TGTGCCAGCAGTCCTTGGGGTTCACCCCTCCACTTT.

The chain has TRBV27 and TRBJ2-2; TRBD1 aligns across 9 bases. J gave up 6 bases and V 5 bases, and 10 bases lay outside the gene matches. CDR1 is MNHEY and CDR2 is SMNVEV in the germline V gene (reference sequence). This CDR3 has 16 residues. CDR3 coding DNA: TGTGCCAGCAGTCAACCGGGACAGGGACTGGCCGGGGAGCTGTTTTTT. Translating it yields CASSQPGQGLAGELFF.

The chain recombines TRBV4-1 with TRBJ2-1; D is unresolved. CDR3 length equals 13 residues. The germline V and J ends were trimmed by 0 bases and 5 bases, with 5 bases remaining between them. From germline, CDR1 is MGHRA and CDR2 YSYEKL. The CDR3 DNA reads as TGCGCCAGCAGCCAAGAAAATCACAATGAGCAGTTCTTC. It codes for CASSQENHNEQFF.

This clone was counted between two and nine times. The chain combines TRBV7-9 with TRBJ2-7; D call uncertain. This CDR3 region has 11 residues. Trimming took 1 base from V and 6 from J, leaving 4 bases between them. Germline-derived CDR1 and CDR2 are SEHNR and FQNEAQ (reference sequence). Written as DNA, the CDR3 is TGTGCCAGCAGCTTAGGGGTCGAGCAGTACTTC. Protein: CASSLGVEQYF.